This paragraph covers one TCR beta chain sequence. The antigen is not known. This CDR3 is built from 15 residues. CDR1 and CDR2 from the germline V gene are MDHEN and SYDVKM. V dropped 4 bases and J dropped 0 bases, with 9 bases sitting between them. The sample comes from a study of OX40 agonist ivuxolimab in advanced cancers. On the study more broadly: The patients received agonistic anti-OX40 (CD134) antibody ivuxolimab. The study's findings and limits: Clonal expansion among partial responders at 0.1-3.0 mg/kg ranked near the lowest.

This table comes from immunoSEQ multiplex PCR, and its TCRdb copy is limited to in-frame clones, with some not included. This table has some 110,000 clones, just over 90% appearing once. The origin of this receptor is an adult with an advanced solid tumor such as melanoma, head and neck, liver or kidney cancer. Sequenced material: CD4+ or CD8+ T cells sorted from blood, taken in a trial of the OX40 agonist ivuxolimab. This chain connects TRBV28 to TRBJ2-2; weak D call: TRBD2 (5 bases). CDR3 sequence: CASSYQRTNTGELFF. Here the CDR3 DNA reads TGTGCCAGCAGTTATCAGCGGACGAACACCGGGGAGCTGTTTTTT. The variable domain in full, completed from reference TRBV28 and TRBJ2-2, reads DVKVTQSSRYLVKRTGEKVFLECVQDMDHENMFWYRQDPGLGLRLIYFSYDVKMKEKGDIPEGYSVSREKKERFSLILESASTNQTSMYLCASSYQRTNTGELFFGEGSRLTVL.